The source of this TCR beta chain is a study of vaccination effects on CD4 cells after COVID-19. On this clone: Antigen specificity is unknown.

Produced via immunoSEQ multiplex PCR; TCRdb's table is partial and in-frame only. The table includes about 66,000 clones, more than 60% detected once. Trimming at V came to 0 bases and at J to 1 base, leaving 10 bases not matched to a gene. Per the germline V gene, CDR1 is SGHRS and CDR2 is YFSETQ. There are 18 residues in the CDR3. When around nine days of culture had elapsed, CD4+ T cells were isolated. Two doses of either BNT162b2 or mRNA-1273 were given to each participant. IL-2 medium was substituted for half the medium on days 3 and 7. Study-level findings and limits: Only 1 of 255 vaccine-induced clones from healthy vaccinees cross-reacted with common cold coronaviruses.

This receptor was taken from a human donor who received a COVID-19 vaccine. The chain employs TRBV5-1 and TRBJ2-3; 8 bases agree with TRBD2. Sequenced here: CD4+ T cells from PBMCs cultured without peptide, sampled after COVID-19 vaccination. The DNA of the CDR3 is TGCGCCAGCAGCTTGGCCATGGTACGGGGGGGCGGCACAGATACGCAGTATTTT. Its protein product is CASSLAMVRGGGTDTQYF.